A selection of T cell receptor beta chains follows, all from one sample in a study of T cell responses to AZD1222 COVID-19 vaccine. Using immunoSEQ multiplex PCR, the repertoire was profiled, and TCRdb retains in-frame clones only, with some absent. The repertoire consists of around 130,000 clones, with 94% occurring once and the leading ten covering around 7%. Source: peripheral blood, taken on day 0 of AZD1222 vaccination. The receptor set was obtained from an adult in good health. Each CDR3 is given with its conserved first and last residue. A D gene is named only where the DNA matches it firmly.

TRBV27,TRBJ2-7,-,TGTGCCAGCAGGGACGGGACCTACGAGCAGTACTTC,CASRDGTYEQYF
TRBV3-1/TRBV3-2,TRBJ1-1,-,TGTGCCAGCAGCCCCAGGGGCAGGGGACAAGAAGCTTTCTTT,CASSPRGRGQEAFF
TRBV18,TRBJ1-2,-,TGTGCCAGCTCACCACCGGGACCGACCGTCGGCTACACCTTC,CASSPPGPTVGYTF
TRBV11-2,TRBJ2-7,TRBD2,TGTGCCAGCAGCTTAGTGAGGACTAGCGGGAGATTAAACGAGCAGTACTTC,CASSLVRTSGRLNEQYF
TRBV27,TRBJ1-1,TRBD1,TGTGCCAGCAGTTCGACAGGGCCTGAAGCTTTCTTT,CASSSTGPEAFF
TRBV19,TRBJ2-3,TRBD2,TGTGCCAGTAGTACCAGACCGCCGGGCGCGGGAGGGCCAGATACGCAGTATTTT,CASSTRPPGAGGPDTQYF
TRBV4-1,TRBJ1-2,-,TGCGCCAGCAGCCAAGAATGGGGCGACTATGGCTACACCTTC,CASSQEWGDYGYTF
TRBV7-2,TRBJ2-7,-,TGTGCCAGCAGCTCCCCCTCCTCGTTACACGGTACTAAGGAGCAGTACTTC,CASSSPSSLHGTKEQYF
TRBV5-8,TRBJ2-6,-,TGTGCCAGCAGCCCGGGGAACTCTGGGGCCAACGTCCTGACTTTC,CASSPGNSGANVLTF
TRBV3-1/TRBV3-2,TRBJ1-6,TRBD1,TGTGCCAGCAGCTCATTTAGCCAGGGGGAACCCCTCCACTTT,CASSSFSQGEPLHF
TRBV29-1,TRBJ1-2,TRBD1,TGCAGCGTGTGGACAGGGGTATATGGCTACACCTTC,CSVWTGVYGYTF